This TCR beta chain derives from a study of graft-versus-host responses after intestinal transplantation. Comment on this clone: Its antigen is still unknown.

Data came from immunoSEQ multiplex PCR; TCRdb stores just in-frame clones and leaves some out. Of roughly 120,000 clones in the sample, 85% to 95% were seen once. Whole-study results and caveats: GvH clones were found in recipient marrow; some appeared first in ileum or blood.

This TCR was recovered from a human donor who was the organ donor for an intestinal transplant. The source was unstimulated CD8+ T cells sorted from spleen or lymph node cells, collected before transplant.

As DNA, the CDR3 is TGTGCCAGCTCCAGAGGGCCAGGGCCCTACGAGCAGTACTTC. It yields the protein CASSRGPGPYEQYF. This chain joins TRBV27 and TRBJ2-5, with D perhaps matching TRBD1 or TRBD2 (5 bases each). The end of the DNA fits TRBJ2-7 better, so the J call may be wrong. Germline CDR1 MNHEY, CDR2 SMNVEV (reference sequence). CDR3 size: 14 residues.